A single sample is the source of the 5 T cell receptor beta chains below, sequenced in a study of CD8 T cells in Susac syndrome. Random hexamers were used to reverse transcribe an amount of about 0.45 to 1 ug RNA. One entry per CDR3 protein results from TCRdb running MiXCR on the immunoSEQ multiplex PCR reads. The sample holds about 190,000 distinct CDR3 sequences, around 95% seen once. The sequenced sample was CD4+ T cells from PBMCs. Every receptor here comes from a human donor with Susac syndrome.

This CDR3 is CASSSRPPNEQFF. The DNA for the CDR3 is TGTGCCAGCAGCTCCCGCCCCCCCAATGAGCAGTTCTTC. The chain recombines TRBV7-3 with TRBJ2-1; no firm D call. The CDR3 loop spans 13 amino acids. Germline CDR1 and CDR2: SGHTA and FQGTGA. The ends were cut back, 4 bases at V and 6 bases at J, with 10 bases in the middle. Variable domain in full (rest from reference TRBV7-3 and TRBJ2-1): GAGVSQTPSNKVTEKGKYVELRCDPISGHTALYWYRQSLGQGPEFLIYFQGTGAADDSGLPNDRFFAVRPEGSVSTLKIQRTERGDSAVYLCASSSRPPNEQFFGPGTRLTVL.

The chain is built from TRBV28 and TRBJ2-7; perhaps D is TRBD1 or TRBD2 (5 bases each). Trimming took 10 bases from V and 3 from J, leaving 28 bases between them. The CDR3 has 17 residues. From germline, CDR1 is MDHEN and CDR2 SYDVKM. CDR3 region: CATEGLPLGPTVYEQYF. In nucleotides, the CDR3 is TGTGCCACCGAAGGTCTACCACTAGGCCCGACAGTCTACGAGCAGTACTTC.

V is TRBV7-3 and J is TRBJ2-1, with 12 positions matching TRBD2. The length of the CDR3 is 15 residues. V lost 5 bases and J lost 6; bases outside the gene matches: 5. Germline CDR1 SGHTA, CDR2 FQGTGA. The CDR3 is CASSARLAGVNEQFF. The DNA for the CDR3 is TGTGCCAGCAGCGCTAGACTAGCGGGGGTCAATGAGCAGTTCTTC.

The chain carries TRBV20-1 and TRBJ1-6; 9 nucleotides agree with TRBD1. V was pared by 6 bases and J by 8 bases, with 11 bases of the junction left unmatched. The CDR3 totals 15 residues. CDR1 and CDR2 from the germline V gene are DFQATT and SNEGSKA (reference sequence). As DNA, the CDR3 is TGCAGTGCCATTCCGACGGGACAGGGCTATTCACCCCTCCACTTT. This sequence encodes CSAIPTGQGYSPLHF.

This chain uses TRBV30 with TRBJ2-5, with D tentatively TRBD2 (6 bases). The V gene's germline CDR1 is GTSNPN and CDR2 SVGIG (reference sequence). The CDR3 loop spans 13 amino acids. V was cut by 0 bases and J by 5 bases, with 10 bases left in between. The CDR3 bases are TGTGCCTGGAGTGTAGGTCTAGCGGAGACCCAGTACTTC. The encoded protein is CAWSVGLAETQYF. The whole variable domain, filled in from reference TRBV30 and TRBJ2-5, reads SQTIHQWPATLVQPVGSPLSLECTVEGTSNPNLYWYRQAAGRGLQLLFYSVGIGQISSEVPQNLSASRPQDRQFILSSKKLLLSDSGFYLCAWSVGLAETQYFGPGTRLLVL.